These 15 T cell receptor beta chains originate from one sample sequenced in a study of cytomegalovirus exposure and HLA in healthy donors. This PCR relied on a set of 60 Vbeta primers and 13 Jbeta primers. Some clones are missing from TCRdb's copy, which holds only in-frame ones; the method was immunoSEQ multiplex PCR. The repertoire holds 130,000 to 150,000 clones, with about 74% as singletons. The sequencing input was PBMCs. These receptors were obtained from a man in his late teens or twenties in good health and CMV-seropositive.

The chain links TRBV5-1 to TRBJ1-3, with D possibly TRBD1 on 5 matching bases. CDR1 is SGHRS, CDR2 YFSETQ, per germline. The CDR3 contains 15 residues. The ends were cut back, 2 bases at V and 5 bases at J, with 14 bases in the middle. The chain's CDR3 is CASSFGQGQRNTIYF. CDR3 sequence (DNA): TGCGCCAGCAGCTTCGGCCAGGGTCAACGAAACACCATATATTTT.

This clone turned up a few times. The same CDR3 is also encoded by other DNA sequences in this sample. The rearrangement joins TRBV6-5 to TRBJ2-7; D is unresolved. The ends were cut back, 0 bases at V and 2 bases at J, with 8 bases in the middle. This CDR3 has 14 amino acids. Germline CDR1 is MNHEY and CDR2 is SVGAGI. CDR3 coding DNA: TGTGCCAGCAGTTACTCGAGAAGTACCTACGAGCAGTACTTC. Protein sequence: CASSYSRSTYEQYF.

The CDR3 DNA sequence: TGTGCCAGCAGCAAAAACCAAGACAGGGGAAGGGGCTGGCTACAGCCCTACAATGAGCAGTTCTTC. Amino acid sequence: CASSKNQDRGRGWLQPYNEQFF. V gene TRBV21-1 combines with J gene TRBJ2-1; the table's D call, TRBD1, was not checked against the DNA. TRBV21-1 is classified as a pseudogene. The CDR3 has 22 amino acids.

The J gene is TRBJ1-1, the V gene TRBV19; the D is unclear. The CDR3 covers 16 residues. The V gene lost 6 bases and the J gene lost 6 bases, with 23 bases spanning the gap. Looked up from germline, CDR1 is LNHDA and CDR2 is SQIVND (reference sequence). The CDR3 spells CASRLAPMTIFAEAFF. CDR3 nucleotide sequence: TGTGCCAGTAGACTGGCCCCCATGACAATCTTCGCTGAAGCTTTCTTT.

J is TRBJ2-3 and V is TRBV2; possibly TRBD1 for D (5 bases). Looked up from germline, CDR1 is SNHLY and CDR2 is FYNNEI. The CDR3 extends over 12 amino acids. V was cut by 6 bases and J by 6 bases, with 10 bases left in between. The CDR3 region is CASRDPGDTQYF. The CDR3 DNA reads TGTGCCAGCAGGGACCCAGGGGATACGCAGTATTTT.

This clone was counted once. The rearrangement joins TRBV27 to TRBJ2-1, with TRBD2 as a possible D gene (6 bases). Germline V gives CDR1 MNHEY, CDR2 SMNVEV (reference sequence). The CDR3 has 15 amino acids. V lost 4 bases and J 3 bases, leaving 13 bases between the germline ends. The CDR3 DNA reads as TGTGCCAGCAGTTGGACCGGGAGCCTCTACAATGAGCAGTTCTTC. This gives the protein CASSWTGSLYNEQFF.

This clone was detected once. In nucleotides, the CDR3 is TGCGCCAGCAGCTCGGGTGTGCGCTCCTACAATGAGCAGTTCTTC. Protein: CASSSGVRSYNEQFF. This sequence joins TRBV5-1 and TRBJ2-1; D not resolved. The CDR3 totals 15 residues. V shed 3 bases and J shed 0 bases, with 10 bases lying between them. Per germline, CDR1 SGHRS and CDR2 YFSETQ. The whole variable domain, remainder taken from reference TRBV5-1 and TRBJ2-1, is KAGVTQTPRYLIKTRGQQVTLSCSPISGHRSVSWYQQTPGQGLQFLFEYFSETQRNKGNFPGRFSGRQFSNSRSEMNVSTLELGDSALYLCASSSGVRSYNEQFFGPGTRLTVL.

This clone turned up a few times. The gene calls are TRBV5-5 and TRBJ1-1; D not certain. Trimming pared 0 bases from V and 4 bases from J, leaving 7 bases between. From germline, CDR1 is SGHKS and CDR2 YYEKEE (reference sequence). The CDR3 loop spans 13 amino acids. The CDR3 DNA is TGTGCCAGCAGCTTGGACAGCAGCACTGAAGCTTTCTTT. This translates into CASSLDSSTEAFF.

This sequence joins TRBV28 and TRBJ1-2, with 10 bases matching TRBD1. Per germline, CDR1 MDHEN and CDR2 SYDVKM. With V trimmed by 3 bases and J by 7 bases, 11 bases remained unmatched. CDR3 length: 16 residues. CDR3 residues: CASSLGGTGVSSGYTF. CDR3 bases: TGTGCCAGCAGTTTGGGCGGGACAGGGGTTTCTTCTGGCTACACCTTC.

The genes are TRBV27 and TRBJ1-5; TRBD1 agrees at 9 bases. CDR1 MNHEY and CDR2 SMNVEV come from the germline V gene (reference sequence). V was pared by 6 bases and J by 7 bases, with 10 bases of the junction left unmatched. CDR3 length equals 15 residues. The DNA of the CDR3 is TGTGCCAGCAGGCGAACAGGGGGCGGTAGACAGCCCCAGCATTTT. This gives the protein CASRRTGGGRQPQHF.

The gene calls are TRBV27 and TRBJ1-5; D not certain. The CDR3 is 16 amino acids. Germline values: CDR1 MNHEY, CDR2 SMNVEV (reference sequence). The V gene lost 7 bases and the J gene lost 0 bases, with 16 bases spanning the gap. The CDR3 region is CASTSYSEGSNQPQHF. The CDR3 DNA reads TGTGCCAGCACCTCATACAGTGAAGGTAGCAATCAGCCCCAGCATTTT.

Only a few counts were recorded for this clone. This rearrangement joins TRBV29-1 to TRBJ1-2; 9 bases agree with TRBD1. The CDR3 has 13 amino acids. Germline CDR1 reads SQVTM; CDR2 reads ANQGSEA. The CDR3 spells CSGTGQYSDGYTF. DNA for the CDR3: TGCTCCGGGACAGGGCAGTATAGTGATGGCTACACCTTC.

The chain has TRBV7-2 and TRBJ1-5, with D hard to call. In germline, CDR1 is SGHTA, CDR2 FQGNSA. The CDR3 totals 13 residues. With 5 bases removed from V and 0 bases from J, the gap between germline ends came to 5 bases. The CDR3 bases are TGTGCCAGCAGCCCGTATAGCAATCAGCCCCAGCATTTT. Amino acid sequence: CASSPYSNQPQHF.

This chain links TRBV28 with TRBJ2-2; tentative D call: TRBD1 (6 bases). The V end was cut by 7 bases, the J end by 1 base, with 7 bases between. CDR3 length equals 13 residues. The germline CDR1 and CDR2 sequences are MDHEN and SYDVKM. DNA of the CDR3: TGTGCCAGCAAACAGGGGAACACCGGGGAGCTGTTTTTT. Protein product: CASKQGNTGELFF.

The rearrangement joins TRBV15 to TRBJ2-2; the match to TRBD1 covers 8 bases. CDR1 is LNHNV, CDR2 YYDKDF, per germline (reference sequence). V lost 4 bases and J lost 5; bases outside the gene matches: 3. The CDR3 totals 14 residues. The CDR3 protein is CATSIGQGTGELFF. CDR3 DNA: TGTGCCACCAGCATTGGACAGGGAACCGGGGAGCTGTTTTTT. Combining the CDR3 with reference TRBV15 and TRBJ2-2 gives the whole variable domain DAMVIQNPRYQVTQFGKPVTLSCSQTLNHNVMYWYQQKSSQAPKLLFHYYDKDFNNEADTPDNFQSRRPNTSFCFLDIRSPGLGDTAMYLCATSIGQGTGELFFGEGSRLTVL.